This is a list of T cell receptor beta chains from one sample in a study of tumor-infiltrating lymphocytes in primary liver carcinoma. TCRdb ran MiXCR on the multiplex PCR reads and lists one entry per CDR3 protein. The data show tens of thousands of distinct CDR3 sequences, 73% seen once. Sequencing was carried out using liver tumor tissue from sampling region 2. The receptors shown here come from a man aged 35-49 years with primary liver carcinoma and hepatitis B virus infection. CDR3s include the opening cysteine and the closing phenylalanine or tryptophan. A D gene is named only where the DNA matches it firmly. The listing skips clone size in some rows; elsewhere it reads once, few, many or a size class.

clone size	D gene	V gene	J gene	CDR3 DNA	CDR3 protein
-	-	TRBV5-6	TRBJ2-7	TGTGCCTGCAGCTTCGGGAAGGGTAAAGAGCAGTACTTC	CACSFGKGKEQYF
-	TRBD2	TRBV30	TRBJ2-1	TGTGCCTGTAGTGGGGCTAGCGGGGTCCGGGGACATTTCTTC	CACSGASGVRGHFF
-	-	TRBV10-2	TRBJ1-6	TGCGCCAGCAGCGAGTCCACGGTTAATTCAACCCTCCACTTT	CASSESTVNSTLHF
-	-	TRBV4-3	TRBJ2-5	TGCGCCAGCGGCCAAGCGGCTAGTAGGAGGACTGGTGAGACCCAGTACTTC	CASGQAASRRTGETQYF
-	-	TRBV11-2	TRBJ1-2	TGTGCCAGCAGCTTAGATGGAAGGGCCTATGGCTACACCTTC	CASSLDGRAYGYTF
-	-	TRBV5-4	TRBJ1-1	TGTGCCAGCTGCTTTCCCGGGGTGAACACTGAAGCTTCCTTT	CASCFPGVNTEASF
-	TRBD1	TRBV6-6	TRBJ2-7	TGTGCCAGCAGCCCTGGACTAAACAGGGGGTGGAACTACGAGCAGTACTTC	CASSPGLNRGWNYEQYF
-	-	TRBV12-3/TRBV12-4	TRBJ2-5	TGTACCAGAAGTACCGAGACAGGCGGAGAGACCCAGTACTTT	CTRSTETGGETQYF
-	TRBD2	TRBV6-1	TRBJ2-3	TGTACCAGCAGAGAAGGACTAGGGCCAGATACGCAATATTTT	CTSREGLGPDTQYF
-	-	TRBV7-2	TRBJ2-5	TGTGCCAGCAGCTCAGACAGAAGGGAGACCCAGTACTTC	CASSSDRRETQYF
once	-	TRBV28	TRBJ2-7	TGTGTCAGCAGTTCTTACTCGAGGAGCTCCTACGAGCAGTATTTC	CVSSSYSRSSYEQYF
many	-	TRBV7-8	TRBJ2-7	TGTGCCAGCAGCTCAGCGGGACAGGAGGCCTACGAGCAGTACTTC	CASSSAGQEAYEQYF
-	-	TRBV6-1	TRBJ1-2	TGTACCAGCAGTGTCCCCCTGTATGGCTACACCTTC	CTSSVPLYGYTF
-	-	TRBV10-3	TRBJ2-3	TGTGCCACCAGAGGTGTCCCTAGCGAGCAGCAGTATTTT	CATRGVPSEQQYF
-	TRBD1	TRBV6-6	TRBJ1-1	TGTGTCAGCAGCACAGGGGGGACCATTGAAGCTTTCTTT	CVSSTGGTIEAFF
few	-	TRBV6-6	TRBJ2-5	TGTGGCAGCACTCCTCAAGAGACCCAGTACTTC	CGSTPQETQYF
-	-	TRBV20-1	TRBJ2-3	TGCAGTCCTAAGGACCCCCCCACAGATACGCAGTATTTT	CSPKDPPTDTQYF
-	TRBD1	TRBV11-2	TRBJ2-7	TGTGCCAGCAGCTTAGCAGGGGGCTCCTTTGACTATGAGCAGTGCTTC	CASSLAGGSFDYEQCF
few	-	TRBV12-3/TRBV12-4	TRBJ1-5	TGTGCCAGCAGTTTTGAGGCGGGGACTATCGGTCAGCCCCAGCTTTTT	CASSFEAGTIGQPQLF
-	TRBD1	TRBV5-1	TRBJ2-7	TGCGCCAGCAGGACTCGGGACAGATTTGGCGAGAAGTACTTC	CASRTRDRFGEKYF
many	-	TRBV6-1	TRBJ2-7	TGTGCCAGCACCCCCCTCGGGACGGCTACTACGAGACAGTACTTC	CASTPLGTATTRQYF
-	-	TRBV5-4	TRBJ1-4	TGTGCCAGCAGCCCAGGCGGCGGAGCTAATGAAAAACTGTATTTT	CASSPGGGANEKLYF
-	TRBD1	TRBV6-1	TRBJ2-7	TGTGCCTGCAGCACGGGGACAGGGGGTGAGCAGTACTTC	CACSTGTGGEQYF
-	-	TRBV28	TRBJ1-4	TGTGCCAGCAGGGGGGGGGTGTCAGGAAAAACTGTTTTT	CASRGGVSGKTVF
medium-sized	-	TRBV6-5	TRBJ2-1	TGTGCCAGCAGTTACGTGGATGAGCAGTTCTTC	CASSYVDEQFF
-	-	TRBV29-1	TRBJ2-7	TGCAGCGTTGCCGGACCTAACAGGGATCTCTACGAGCAGTACTTC	CSVAGPNRDLYEQYF
many	-	TRBV7-9	TRBJ1-2	TGTGCCAGCAGCACGCAAGGAACTAACTATGGCTACACCTTC	CASSTQGTNYGYTF
once	-	TRBV6-1	TRBJ2-2	TGTGCCATCGAGACAGATAACACCGGGGAGCTGTTTTTT	CAIETDNTGELFF
-	-	TRBV14	TRBJ2-7	TGTGCCAGCAGCCTAGAGACGGCGTCCGAGCAGTACTTT	CASSLETASEQYF
-	-	TRBV12-3/TRBV12-4	TRBJ2-7	TGTACCAACAGTTTAACCTACGAGCAGTACTTC	CTNSLTYEQYF
once	TRBD1	TRBV5-1	TRBJ1-5	TGCGCCGGGAGCTGGGGGGAACAGGGGGTAAATCAGCCCCAGCATTTT	CAGSWGEQGVNQPQHF
-	-	TRBV11-1	TRBJ2-2	TGTACCAGCAGCTTTTGGGAGACCGGAGAGCTGTTTTTT	CTSSFWETGELFF
-	TRBD2	TRBV5-1	TRBJ2-5	TGCGCCAGCAGCTTGACCGGGGCTAGCGGGGCCCTACAAGAGACCCAGTATTTC	CASSLTGASGALQETQYF
-	-	TRBV11-1	TRBJ2-3	TGTGCCAGCATCTCTGGGGGAAACTCTGTTGGAGCCCGCACAGATACGCAATATTTT	CASISGGNSVGARTDTQYF
-	-	TRBV29-1	TRBJ1-2	TGCAGCGTTTCAAAAGACAATCTTGATGGGTACACCTTC	CSVSKDNLDGYTF
many	TRBD2	TRBV25-1	TRBJ2-1	TGTGCCAGCAGTGAGACTAGCGCTTACAATGAGCAGTTCTTC	CASSETSAYNEQFF
-	TRBD1	TRBV6-1	TRBJ2-4	TGTGCCAGTAGTGAAGGGATTGGACAGGGGGCGACCAAAAACATTCATTACTTC	CASSEGIGQGATKNIHYF
once	TRBD2	TRBV7-9	TRBJ2-7	TGTGCCAGCAGCCTAATCTCGATTAGCGGGAGGCCCAGCTCCTACGAGCAGTACTTC	CASSLISISGRPSSYEQYF
-	-	TRBV5-1	TRBJ1-3	TGCGCTAGCAGCTTGGAGAGCCACGGGGGAGCAGGAAACACCATATATTTT	CASSLESHGGAGNTIYF
-	-	TRBV14	TRBJ2-3	TGTGTCAGCAGCCTCAGGAGTTCAGATACTCAGTATTTT	CVSSLRSSDTQYF
-	TRBD1	TRBV6-1	TRBJ2-7	TGTGCCAGTACCCCACGGTCGGGACAGGGCTCCTATGTGCAGTACTTC	CASTPRSGQGSYVQYF
once	-	TRBV5-4	TRBJ1-6	TGTGACAGCAGCACCGCAGCGGGGTCGAGGGCTTCACGCCTCCACTTT	CDSSTAAGSRASRLHF
-	-	TRBV12-3/TRBV12-4	TRBJ2-7	TGTGCCAGCATTTCCCGGACAGCCCACTCCTACGAGCAATACTTC	CASISRTAHSYEQYF
many	TRBD2	TRBV20-1	TRBJ2-7	TGCAGTGCTAGACCAGCGGGAGGGTCCGAGCAGTACTTC	CSARPAGGSEQYF
-	-	TRBV5-4	TRBJ2-7	TGTGCCAGTAGCTCTGGGACAGGCGCGGGAGGCGAGCAGTACTTT	CASSSGTGAGGEQYF
once	TRBD2	TRBV6-5	TRBJ2-3	TGTGTCAGCAGTTCACCCCCCCTATGCGGGGGGACAGATACGCAGTATTTT	CVSSSPPLCGGTDTQYF
once	-	TRBV11-2	TRBJ2-1	TGTGTCTGCAGCTTATCGGGGTTCGACAATGAGCAGTTCTTC	CVCSLSGFDNEQFF
-	-	TRBV4-1	TRBJ2-6	TGCGCCAGCAGTCAAGAAGTGGCAGGGTGGGGGGCCAACGGCCTGACTTTC	CASSQEVAGWGANGLTF
once	TRBD2	TRBV5-8	TRBJ2-1	TGTACCAGCAGCCCACTGGGACTAGCGGCCTCCTACAATGAGCAGTTCTTC	CTSSPLGLAASYNEQFF
-	TRBD1	TRBV5-1	TRBJ1-1	TGCGCCAGCAGCTTGGGGGACAGAGGTTATACTGAAGCTTTCTTT	CASSLGDRGYTEAFF
-	-	TRBV12-3/TRBV12-4	TRBJ2-7	TGTGCCAGCAGTCCGCGCCCGACTGACGGCTCCTACGAGCAGTACTTC	CASSPRPTDGSYEQYF
-	-	TRBV11-2	TRBJ1-1	TGTGCCAGGAGCTTAGACTTTAGATGGGCGATCACTGAAGCTTTCTTT	CARSLDFRWAITEAFF
-	-	TRBV12-3/TRBV12-4	TRBJ2-2	TGTGCCCGCAGCCTCAGTGGAGGGCGAATCACCGGGGAGCTGTTTTTT	CARSLSGGRITGELFF
few	-	TRBV29-1	TRBJ2-3	TGCAGCGTTGGTGCCAAGGGTACTACGCAGTATTTT	CSVGAKGTTQYF
-	TRBD1	TRBV5-4	TRBJ2-7	TGTGACAGCAACTCGAACCGGGACAGGGCCCACGAGCAGTACTTC	CDSNSNRDRAHEQYF